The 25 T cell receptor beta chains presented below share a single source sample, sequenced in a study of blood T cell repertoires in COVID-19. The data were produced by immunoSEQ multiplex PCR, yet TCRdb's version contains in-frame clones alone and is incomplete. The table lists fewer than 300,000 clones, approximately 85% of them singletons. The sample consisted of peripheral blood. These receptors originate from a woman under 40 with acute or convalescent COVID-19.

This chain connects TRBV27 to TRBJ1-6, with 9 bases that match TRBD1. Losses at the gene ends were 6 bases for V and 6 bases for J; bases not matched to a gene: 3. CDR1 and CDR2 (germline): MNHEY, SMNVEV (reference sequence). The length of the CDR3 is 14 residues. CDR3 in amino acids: CASRTGGTNSPLHF. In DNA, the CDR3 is TGTGCCAGCAGGACAGGGGGAACTAATTCACCCCTCCACTTT.

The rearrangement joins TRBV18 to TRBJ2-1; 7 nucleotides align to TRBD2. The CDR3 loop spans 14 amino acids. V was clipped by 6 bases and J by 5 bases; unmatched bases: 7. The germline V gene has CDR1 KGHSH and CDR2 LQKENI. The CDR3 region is CASSPRLADNEQFF. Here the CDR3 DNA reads TGTGCCAGCTCTCCCAGACTAGCAGACAATGAGCAGTTCTTC.

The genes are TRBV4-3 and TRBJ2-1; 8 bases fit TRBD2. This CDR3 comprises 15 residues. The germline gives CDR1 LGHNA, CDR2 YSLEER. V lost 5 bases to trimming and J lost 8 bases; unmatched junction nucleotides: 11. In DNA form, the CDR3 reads TGCGCCAGCAGCTCGAATTCAGCACTAGCGGATGAGCAGTTCTTC. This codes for CASSSNSALADEQFF.

CDR3 residues: CASSFYRVEAQYF. The CDR3 DNA follows: TGTGCCAGCAGCTTTTACAGGGTCGAGGCCCAGTACTTC. This chain connects TRBV7-2 to TRBJ2-5; D may be TRBD1 (6 bases). The germline V gene encodes CDR1 SGHTA and CDR2 FQGNSA. V was clipped by 3 bases and J by 9 bases, with 14 bases between them. This CDR3 is 13 amino acids long.

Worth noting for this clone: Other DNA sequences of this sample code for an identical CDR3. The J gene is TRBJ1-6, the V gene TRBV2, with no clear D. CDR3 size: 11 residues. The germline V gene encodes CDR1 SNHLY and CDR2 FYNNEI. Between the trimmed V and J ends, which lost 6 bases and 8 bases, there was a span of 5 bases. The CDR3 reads CASSLDSPLHF. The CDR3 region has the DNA TGTGCCAGCAGCCTTGATTCACCCCTCCACTTT. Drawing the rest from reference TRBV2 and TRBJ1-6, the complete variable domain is EPEVTQTPSHQVTQMGQEVILRCVPISNHLYFYWYRQILGQKVEFLVSFYNNEISEKSEIFDDQFSVERPDGSNFTLKIRSTKLEDSAMYFCASSLDSPLHFGNGTRLTVT.

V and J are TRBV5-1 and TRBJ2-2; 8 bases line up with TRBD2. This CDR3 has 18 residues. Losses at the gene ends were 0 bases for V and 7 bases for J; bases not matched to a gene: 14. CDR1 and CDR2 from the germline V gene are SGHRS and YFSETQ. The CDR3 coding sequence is TGCGCCAGCAGCTTGGCCTCGGGAGGCCTAGCGGGCGTCGGGGAGCTGTTTTTT. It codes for CASSLASGGLAGVGELFF.

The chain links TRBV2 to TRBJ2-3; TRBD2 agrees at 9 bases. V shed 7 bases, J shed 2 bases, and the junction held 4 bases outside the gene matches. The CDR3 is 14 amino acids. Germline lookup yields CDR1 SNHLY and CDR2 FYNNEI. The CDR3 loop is CASMASGTTDTQYF. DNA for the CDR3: TGTGCCAGCATGGCTAGCGGGACCACAGATACGCAGTATTTT.

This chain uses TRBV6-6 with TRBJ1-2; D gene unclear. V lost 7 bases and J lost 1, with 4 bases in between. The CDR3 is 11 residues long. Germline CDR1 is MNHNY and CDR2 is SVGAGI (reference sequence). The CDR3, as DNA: TGTGCCAGCACCGGTAACTATGGCTACACCTTC. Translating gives CASTGNYGYTF.

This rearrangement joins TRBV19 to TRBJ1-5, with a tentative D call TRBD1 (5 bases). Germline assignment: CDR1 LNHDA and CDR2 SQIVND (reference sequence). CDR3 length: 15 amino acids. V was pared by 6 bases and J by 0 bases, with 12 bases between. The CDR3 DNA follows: TGTGCCAGTAGCACCGGGGACTATAGCAATCAGCCCCAGCATTTT. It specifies CASSTGDYSNQPQHF.

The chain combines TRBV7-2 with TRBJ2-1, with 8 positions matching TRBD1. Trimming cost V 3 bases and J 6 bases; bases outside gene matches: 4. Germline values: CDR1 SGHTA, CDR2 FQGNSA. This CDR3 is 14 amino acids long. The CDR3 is CASSLDRVSNEQFF. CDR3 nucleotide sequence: TGTGCCAGCAGCTTGGACAGGGTCTCCAATGAGCAGTTCTTC.

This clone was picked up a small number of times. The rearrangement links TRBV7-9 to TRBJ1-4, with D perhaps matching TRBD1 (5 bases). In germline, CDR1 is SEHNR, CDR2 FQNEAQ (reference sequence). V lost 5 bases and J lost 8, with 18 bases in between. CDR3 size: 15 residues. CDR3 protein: CASSPRSGAGEKLFF. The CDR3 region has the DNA TGTGCCAGCAGCCCGAGAAGTGGGGCTGGGGAAAAACTGTTTTTT. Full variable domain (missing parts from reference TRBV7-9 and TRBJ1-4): DTGVSQNPRHKITKRGQNVTFRCDPISEHNRLYWYRQTLGQGPEFLTYFQNEAQLEKSRLLSDRFSAERPKGSFSTLEIQRTEQGDSAMYLCASSPRSGAGEKLFFGSGTQLSVL.

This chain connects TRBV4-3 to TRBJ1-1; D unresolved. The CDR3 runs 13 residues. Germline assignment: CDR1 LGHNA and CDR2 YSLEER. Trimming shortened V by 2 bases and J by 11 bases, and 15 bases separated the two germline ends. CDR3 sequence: CASSQIMVSSAFF. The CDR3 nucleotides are TGCGCCAGCAGCCAAATAATGGTGAGTTCGGCTTTCTTT.

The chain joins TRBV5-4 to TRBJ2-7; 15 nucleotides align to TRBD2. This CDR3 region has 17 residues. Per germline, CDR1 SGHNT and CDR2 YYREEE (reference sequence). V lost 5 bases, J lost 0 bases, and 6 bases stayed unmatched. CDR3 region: CASRLGLAGGPSYEQYF. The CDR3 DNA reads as TGTGCCAGCAGGCTGGGACTAGCGGGAGGACCCTCCTACGAGCAGTACTTC.

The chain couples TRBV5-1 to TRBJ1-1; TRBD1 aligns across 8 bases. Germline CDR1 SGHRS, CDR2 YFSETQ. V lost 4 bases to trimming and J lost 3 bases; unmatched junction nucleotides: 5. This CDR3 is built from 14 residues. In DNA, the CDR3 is TGCGCCAGCAGCATAGGACAGGGTTACACTGAAGCTTTCTTT. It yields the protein CASSIGQGYTEAFF.

Here the CDR3 reads CASSQFGTRNTEAFF. DNA of the CDR3: TGTGCCAGCAGCCAATTCGGGACACGGAACACTGAAGCTTTCTTT. The chain couples TRBV3-1 (or the pseudogene TRBV3-2) to TRBJ1-1; perhaps TRBD1 as D (6 bases). This CDR3 is 15 amino acids long. The germline V and J ends were trimmed by 2 bases and 1 base, with 11 bases remaining between them. Germline V CDR1 and CDR2: LGHDT, YNNKEL (reference sequence).

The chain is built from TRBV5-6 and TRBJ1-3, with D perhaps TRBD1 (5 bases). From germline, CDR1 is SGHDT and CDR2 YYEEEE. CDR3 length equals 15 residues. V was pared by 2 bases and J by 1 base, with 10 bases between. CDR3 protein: CASSFGGLSGNTIYF. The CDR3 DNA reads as TGTGCCAGCAGCTTCGGGGGGTTGTCTGGAAACACCATATATTTT.

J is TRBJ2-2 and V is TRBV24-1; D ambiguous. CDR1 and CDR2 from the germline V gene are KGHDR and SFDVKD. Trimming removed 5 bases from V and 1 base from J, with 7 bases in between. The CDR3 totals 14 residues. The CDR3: CATSVSGNTGELFF. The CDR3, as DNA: TGTGCCACCAGTGTTTCCGGGAACACCGGGGAGCTGTTTTTT.

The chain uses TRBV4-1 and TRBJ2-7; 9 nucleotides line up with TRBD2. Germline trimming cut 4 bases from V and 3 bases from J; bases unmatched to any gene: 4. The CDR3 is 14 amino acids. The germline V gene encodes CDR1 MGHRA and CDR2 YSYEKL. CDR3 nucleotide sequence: TGCGCCAGCAGCCCGGGACTAGCAGACTACGAGCAGTACTTC. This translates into CASSPGLADYEQYF.

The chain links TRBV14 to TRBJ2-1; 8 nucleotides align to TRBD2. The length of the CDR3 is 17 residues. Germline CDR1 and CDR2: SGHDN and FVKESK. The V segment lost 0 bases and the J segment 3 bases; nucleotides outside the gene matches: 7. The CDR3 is CASSQDIAGSYYNEQFF. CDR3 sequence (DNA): TGTGCCAGCAGCCAAGATATAGCGGGAAGCTACTACAATGAGCAGTTCTTC.

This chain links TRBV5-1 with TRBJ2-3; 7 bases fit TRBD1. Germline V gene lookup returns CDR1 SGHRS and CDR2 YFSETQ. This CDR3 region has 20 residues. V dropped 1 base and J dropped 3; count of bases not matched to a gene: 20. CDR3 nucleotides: TGCGCCAGCAGCTTGTTCCCCGGGGCAGGGGGACCACGAAGAACAGATACGCAGTATTTT. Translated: CASSLFPGAGGPRRTDTQYF.

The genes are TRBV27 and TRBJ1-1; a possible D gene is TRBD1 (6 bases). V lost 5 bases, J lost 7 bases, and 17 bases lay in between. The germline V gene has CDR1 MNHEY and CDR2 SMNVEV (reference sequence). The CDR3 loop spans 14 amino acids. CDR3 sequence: CASSLQGTINEAFF. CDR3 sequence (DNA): TGTGCCAGCAGTCTGCAGGGGACGATTAATGAAGCTTTCTTT.

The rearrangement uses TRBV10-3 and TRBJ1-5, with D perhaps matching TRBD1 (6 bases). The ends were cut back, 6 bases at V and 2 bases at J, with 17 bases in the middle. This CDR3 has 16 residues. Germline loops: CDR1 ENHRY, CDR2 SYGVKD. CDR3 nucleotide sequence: TGTGCCATCAGCGATCCGGGACCAGGGGGCAATCAGCCCCAGCATTTT. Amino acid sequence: CAISDPGPGGNQPQHF.

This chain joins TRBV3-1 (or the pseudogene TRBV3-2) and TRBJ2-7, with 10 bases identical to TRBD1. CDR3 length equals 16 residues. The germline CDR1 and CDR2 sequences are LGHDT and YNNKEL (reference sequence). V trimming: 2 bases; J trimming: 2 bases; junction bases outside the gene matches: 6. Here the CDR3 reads CASSQITGTGAYEQYF. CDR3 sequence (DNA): TGTGCCAGCAGCCAAATTACCGGGACAGGGGCCTACGAGCAGTACTTC.

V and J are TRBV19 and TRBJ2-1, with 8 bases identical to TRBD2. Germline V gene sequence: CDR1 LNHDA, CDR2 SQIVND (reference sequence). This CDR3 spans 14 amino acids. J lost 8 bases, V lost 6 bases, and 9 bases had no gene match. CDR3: CASRGLVVGDEQFF. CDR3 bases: TGTGCCAGTAGGGGACTAGTGGTCGGGGATGAGCAGTTCTTC. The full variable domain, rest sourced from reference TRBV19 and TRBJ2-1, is DGGITQSPKYLFRKEGQNVTLSCEQNLNHDAMYWYRQDPGQGLRLIYYSQIVNDFQKGDIAEGYSVSREKKESFPLTVTSAQKNPTAFYLCASRGLVVGDEQFFGPGTRLTVL.

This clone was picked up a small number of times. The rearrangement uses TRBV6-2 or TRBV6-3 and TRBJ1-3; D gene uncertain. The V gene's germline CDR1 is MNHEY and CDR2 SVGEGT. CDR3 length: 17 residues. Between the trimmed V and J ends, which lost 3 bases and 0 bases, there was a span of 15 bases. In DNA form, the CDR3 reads TGTGCCAGCAGTTATTTTGACACCATCCGCTCTGGAAACACCATATATTTT. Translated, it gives CASSYFDTIRSGNTIYF.